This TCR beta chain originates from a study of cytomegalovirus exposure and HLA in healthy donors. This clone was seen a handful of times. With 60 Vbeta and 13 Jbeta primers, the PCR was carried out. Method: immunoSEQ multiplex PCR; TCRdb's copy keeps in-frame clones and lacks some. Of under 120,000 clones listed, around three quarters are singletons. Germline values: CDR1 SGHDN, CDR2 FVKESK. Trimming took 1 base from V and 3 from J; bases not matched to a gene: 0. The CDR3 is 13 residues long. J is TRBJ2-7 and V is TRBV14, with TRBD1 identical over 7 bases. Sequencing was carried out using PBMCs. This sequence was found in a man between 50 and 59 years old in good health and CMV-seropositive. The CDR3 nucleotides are TGTGCCAGCAGCCAAGCAGGGGGCTACGAGCAGTACTTC. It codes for CASSQAGGYEQYF.